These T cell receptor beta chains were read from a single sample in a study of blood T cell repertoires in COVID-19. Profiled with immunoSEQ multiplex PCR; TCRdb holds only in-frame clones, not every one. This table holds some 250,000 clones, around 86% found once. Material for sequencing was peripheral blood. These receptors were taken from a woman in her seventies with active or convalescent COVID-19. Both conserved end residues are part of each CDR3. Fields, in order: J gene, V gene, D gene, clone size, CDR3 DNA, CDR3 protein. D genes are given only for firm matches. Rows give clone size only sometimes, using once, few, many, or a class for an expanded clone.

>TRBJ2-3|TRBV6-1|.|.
TGTGCCAGCAGTGAACTGGCTCCGCAGTATTTT
CASSELAPQYF
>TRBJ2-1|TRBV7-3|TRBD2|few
TGTGCCAGCAGCCCCCAGCGGGGGTCTACTGAGCAGTTCTTC
CASSPQRGSTEQFF
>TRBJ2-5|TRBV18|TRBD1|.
TGTGCCAGCTCACCACTCATCTCGGGACAGCAAGAGACCCAGTACTTC
CASSPLISGQQETQYF
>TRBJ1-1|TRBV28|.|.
TGTGCCAGCAGTGATTCCTATCGAGGGGAAGCTTTCTTT
CASSDSYRGEAFF
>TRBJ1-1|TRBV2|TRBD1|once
TGTGCCAGTTCGTACAGGGGAATGAACACTGAAGCTTTCTTT
CASSYRGMNTEAFF
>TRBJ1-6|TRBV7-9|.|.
TGTGCCAGCAGGTCGGAGGATGGGTCACCCCTCCACTTT
CASRSEDGSPLHF
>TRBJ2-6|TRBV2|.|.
TGTGCCAGCAACAGGGATGGGGCCAACGTCCTGACTTTC
CASNRDGANVLTF
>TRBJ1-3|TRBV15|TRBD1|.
TGTGCCACCAGCAGGGGGGACAGTCTCTCTGGAAACACCATATATTTT
CATSRGDSLSGNTIYF
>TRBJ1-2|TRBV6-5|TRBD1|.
TGTGCCAGCAGTTACAACAGGGGCACTGGTGGCTACACCTTC
CASSYNRGTGGYTF
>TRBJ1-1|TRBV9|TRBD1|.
TGTGCCAGCAGCATAGAACAGGGGCGAGGTACTGAAGCTTTCTTT
CASSIEQGRGTEAFF
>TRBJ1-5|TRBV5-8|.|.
TGTGCCAGCAGCTCCCCTCCTCGGCCCCAGCATTTT
CASSSPPRPQHF
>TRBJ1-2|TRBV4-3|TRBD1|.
TGCGCCAGCAGCCAAGATAGGACAGGGAACTATGGCTACACCTTC
CASSQDRTGNYGYTF
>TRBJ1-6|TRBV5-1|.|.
TGCGCCAGCCAAATACGGGGGTATAATTCACCCCTCCACTTT
CASQIRGYNSPLHF
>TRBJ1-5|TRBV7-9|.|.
TGTGCCAGCAGCGATGACAGAAAAAATCAGCCCCAGCATTTT
CASSDDRKNQPQHF
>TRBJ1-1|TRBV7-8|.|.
TGTGCCAGCAGCTTAGCGCGGGGTCGGGACACTGAAGCTTTCTTT
CASSLARGRDTEAFF
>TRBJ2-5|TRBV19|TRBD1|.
TGTGCCAGTAGTACGGGGACAGCTCAAGAGACCCAGTACTTC
CASSTGTAQETQYF
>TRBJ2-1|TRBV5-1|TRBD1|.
TGCGCCAGCAGCTCGAGGGGACAGAGTTTGGGTAATGAGCAGTTCTTC
CASSSRGQSLGNEQFF
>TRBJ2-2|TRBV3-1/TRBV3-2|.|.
TGTGCCAGCAGCTACCTAACCGGGGAGCTGTTTTTT
CASSYLTGELFF
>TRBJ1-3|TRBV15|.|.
TGTGCCACCCGGGACATTGGAAACACCATATATTTT
CATRDIGNTIYF
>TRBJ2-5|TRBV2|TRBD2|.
TGTGCCAGCGGGGGGAGGGGTCTGGAGACCCAGTACTTC
CASGGRGLETQYF
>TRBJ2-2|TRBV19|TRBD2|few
TGTGCCACCAAGACGGGAGGGGGGACCGGGGAGCTGTTTTTT
CATKTGGGTGELFF
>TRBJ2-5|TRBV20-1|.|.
TGCAGTGCTAGTTTCCCCCTGGGCAGGGAAGAGACCCAGTACTTC
CSASFPLGREETQYF
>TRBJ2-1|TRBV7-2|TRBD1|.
TGTGCCAGCAGCCCCCGACAGGGCCAAGGGGAGCAGTTCTTC
CASSPRQGQGEQFF
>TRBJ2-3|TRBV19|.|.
TGTGCCAGTAGTAGTGAGGGAGATACGCAGTATTTT
CASSSEGDTQYF
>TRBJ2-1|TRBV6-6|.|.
TGTGCCAGCAGTTACGGACAGGGAGGGTTGAATGAGCAGTTCTTC
CASSYGQGGLNEQFF
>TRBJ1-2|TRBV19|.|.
TGTGCCAGTAGCCTGGGTGGGAGCTCCGCTGGTTATGGCTACACCTTC
CASSLGGSSAGYGYTF
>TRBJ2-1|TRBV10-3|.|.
TGTGCCATCAGTGAGACTCGCGGGAACAATGAGCAGTTCTTC
CAISETRGNNEQFF
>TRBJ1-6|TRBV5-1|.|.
TGCGCCAGCAGGCCCACAGTCTCCTATAATTCACCCCTCCACTTT
CASRPTVSYNSPLHF
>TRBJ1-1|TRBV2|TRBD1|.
TGTGCCAGCAGTGAAGCGCCGGGACAGGGGACGAGGGCTTTCTTT
CASSEAPGQGTRAFF
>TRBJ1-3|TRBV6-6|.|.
TGTGCCAGCAGTACCCGGGGGGGTGGAAACACCATATATTTT
CASSTRGGGNTIYF
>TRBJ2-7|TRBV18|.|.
TGTGCCAGCTCCCTATTCAGGGATTACGAGCAGTACTTC
CASSLFRDYEQYF
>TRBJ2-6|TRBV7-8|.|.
TGTGCCAGCAGCTTTTCCCTCAGCTCTGGGGCCAACGTCCTGACTTTC
CASSFSLSSGANVLTF
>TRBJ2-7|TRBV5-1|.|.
TGCGCCAGCAGCCCCTCGGGACTCCCGGACGAGCAGTACTTC
CASSPSGLPDEQYF
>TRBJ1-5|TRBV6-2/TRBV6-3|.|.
TGTGCCAGCAGTTCGCAACCGTTTTTCTATAGCAATCAGCCCCAGCATTTT
CASSSQPFFYSNQPQHF
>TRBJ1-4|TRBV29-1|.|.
TGCAGCGTTGAAATGGACAGTAATGAAAAACTGTTTTTT
CSVEMDSNEKLFF
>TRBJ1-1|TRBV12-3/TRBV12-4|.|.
TGTGCCAGCAGTTTCGGGTTTCGGGCTGAAGCTTTCTTT
CASSFGFRAEAFF
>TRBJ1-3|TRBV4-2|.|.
TGTGCCAGCAGCCAAGTTCTGGGCACCTCTGGAAACACCATATATTTT
CASSQVLGTSGNTIYF
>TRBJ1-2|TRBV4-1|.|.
TGCGCCAGCAGCCAAGCTAACAGGGACCCTCTGGTTGGCTACACCTTC
CASSQANRDPLVGYTF
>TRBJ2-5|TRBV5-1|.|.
TGCGCCAGCAGCCTGCTACTAGATGAGACCCAGTACTTC
CASSLLLDETQYF
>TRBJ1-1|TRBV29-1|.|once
TGCAGCGTTGATTGGGCCGCAGCTGGAGCTTTCTTT
CSVDWAAAGAFF
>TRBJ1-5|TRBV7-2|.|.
TGTGCCAGCAGCTTAGGAGGGCTGGAGCCCCAGCATTTT
CASSLGGLEPQHF
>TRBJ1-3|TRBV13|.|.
TGTGCCAGCAGCTTAAGCGGGCCTCCTGGAAACACCATATATTTT
CASSLSGPPGNTIYF
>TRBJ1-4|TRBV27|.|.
TGTGCCAGCAGTCCGGGGGGGTTATTGGTTGGTGAAAAACTGTTTTTT
CASSPGGLLVGEKLFF
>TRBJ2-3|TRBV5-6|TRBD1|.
TGTGCCAGCAGCTCTACCGGGACAGGGGTTACAGATACGCAGTATTTT
CASSSTGTGVTDTQYF
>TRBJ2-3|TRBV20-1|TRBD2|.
TGCAGTGCTAGTACTACGACTAGCCAACGTCTGGATACGCAGTATTTT
CSASTTTSQRLDTQYF
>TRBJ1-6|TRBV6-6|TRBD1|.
TGTGCCAGCAGTTACCGGACAGGGACTAATTCACCCCTCCACTTT
CASSYRTGTNSPLHF
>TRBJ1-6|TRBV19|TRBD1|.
TGTGCCAGTAAGGCCGGGACAGGGGGCAGTTCACCCCTCCACTTT
CASKAGTGGSSPLHF
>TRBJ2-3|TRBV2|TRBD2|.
TGTGCCAGCAGTCCTTCTAGCGGGGGCCTCACAGATACGCAGTATTTT
CASSPSSGGLTDTQYF
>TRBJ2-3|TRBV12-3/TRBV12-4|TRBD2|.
TGTGCCAGCAGTTTTCGGGGGGTAGATACGCAGTATTTT
CASSFRGVDTQYF
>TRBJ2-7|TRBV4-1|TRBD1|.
TGCGCCAGCAGCTTACCCCCCGGGACAGGGGGCTACGAGCAGTACTTC
CASSLPPGTGGYEQYF